A selection of T cell receptor beta chains follows, all from one sample in a study of T cells in Graves' hyperthyroidism and ophthalmopathy. Using its own MiXCR run on the multiplex PCR reads, TCRdb lists one record per CDR3 protein. Here the sample spans about 160,000 distinct CDR3 sequences, just under 9.5% being singletons. Material: blood. These TCRs come from a woman aged 18-35 years with Graves' hyperthyroidism that later progressed to Graves' ophthalmopathy. Each CDR3 is given with its conserved first and last residue. The D gene is left open where the match is weak. Clone sizes are given selectively: once, few, many, or a class where the clone is expanded.

clone size: many; V gene: TRBV7-9; D gene: TRBD1; J gene: TRBJ2-7; CDR3 protein: CASSTSGQVYEQYF; CDR3 DNA: TGTGCCAGCAGCACTTCGGGACAGGTCTACGAGCAGTACTTC
clone size: few; V gene: TRBV4-1; D gene: .; J gene: TRBJ1-2; CDR3 protein: CASSKMEANYGYTF; CDR3 DNA: TGCGCCAGCAGCAAGATGGAAGCTAACTATGGCTACACCTTC
clone size: few; V gene: TRBV4-2; D gene: TRBD2; J gene: TRBJ2-1; CDR3 protein: CASSQDNSGRASGQFF; CDR3 DNA: TGTGCCAGCAGCCAAGATAACAGCGGGAGGGCCTCAGGGCAGTTCTTC
clone size: many; V gene: TRBV2; D gene: TRBD1; J gene: TRBJ2-5; CDR3 protein: CASRANWTGTGETQYF; CDR3 DNA: TGTGCCAGCAGGGCGAACTGGACAGGGACGGGAGAGACCCAGTACTTC
clone size: many; V gene: TRBV20-1; D gene: .; J gene: TRBJ2-1; CDR3 protein: CSASEGYEQFF; CDR3 DNA: TGCAGTGCTAGCGAGGGGTATGAGCAGTTCTTC
clone size: many; V gene: TRBV10-3; D gene: TRBD1; J gene: TRBJ1-6; CDR3 protein: CAISEMGQGANNSPLHF; CDR3 DNA: TGTGCCATCAGTGAAATGGGACAGGGGGCGAATAATTCACCCCTCCACTTT
clone size: many; V gene: TRBV7-9; D gene: TRBD1; J gene: TRBJ2-7; CDR3 protein: CASSLNRGFPSEQYF; CDR3 DNA: TGTGCCAGCAGCTTAAACAGGGGGTTCCCGAGTGAGCAGTACTTC
clone size: .; V gene: TRBV19; D gene: TRBD2; J gene: TRBJ2-3; CDR3 protein: CASKGLAVSDTQYF; CDR3 DNA: TGTGCCAGTAAGGGCCTAGCGGTTTCAGATACGCAGTATTTT
clone size: many; V gene: TRBV30; D gene: .; J gene: TRBJ2-3; CDR3 protein: CAWNLRGNTDTQYF; CDR3 DNA: TGTGCCTGGAACCTCCGGGGGAACACAGATACGCAGTATTTT
clone size: many; V gene: TRBV6-1; D gene: .; J gene: TRBJ1-5; CDR3 protein: CASSETAGFYSNQPQHF; CDR3 DNA: TGTGCCAGCAGTGAAACGGCGGGATTTTATAGCAATCAGCCCCAGCATTTT
clone size: .; V gene: TRBV10-2; D gene: .; J gene: TRBJ1-1; CDR3 protein: CASITGSRNTEAFF; CDR3 DNA: TGCGCCAGCATCACAGGCTCCCGGAACACTGAAGCTTTCTTT
clone size: many; V gene: TRBV16; D gene: TRBD1; J gene: TRBJ1-5; CDR3 protein: CASSPDRGFNQPQHF; CDR3 DNA: TGTGCCAGCAGCCCGGACAGGGGGTTTAATCAGCCCCAGCATTTT
clone size: many; V gene: TRBV19; D gene: TRBD1; J gene: TRBJ1-1; CDR3 protein: CASNEGQGREAFF; CDR3 DNA: TGTGCCAGTAACGAAGGACAGGGGCGTGAAGCTTTCTTT
clone size: many; V gene: TRBV9; D gene: TRBD1; J gene: TRBJ1-1; CDR3 protein: CASRGDRNTEAFF; CDR3 DNA: TGTGCCAGCAGGGGGGACAGGAACACTGAAGCTTTCTTT
clone size: many; V gene: TRBV11-2; D gene: .; J gene: TRBJ1-5; CDR3 protein: CASSLSGWNQPQHF; CDR3 DNA: TGTGCCAGCAGCTTATCAGGTTGGAATCAGCCCCAGCATTTT
clone size: many; V gene: TRBV7-9; D gene: .; J gene: TRBJ1-1; CDR3 protein: CASSQKGYTEAFF; CDR3 DNA: TGTGCCAGCAGCCAAAAGGGGTACACTGAAGCTTTCTTT
clone size: .; V gene: TRBV5-1; D gene: .; J gene: TRBJ2-1; CDR3 protein: CASSLVGRTGFLSNEQFF; CDR3 DNA: TGCGCCAGCAGCTTGGTAGGTCGAACAGGGTTCCTTTCGAATGAGCAGTTCTTC
clone size: many; V gene: TRBV12-3/TRBV12-4; D gene: .; J gene: TRBJ1-2; CDR3 protein: CASSLGGAGYTF; CDR3 DNA: TGTGCCAGCAGTTTAGGAGGGGCAGGCTACACCTTC
clone size: many; V gene: TRBV7-2; D gene: .; J gene: TRBJ1-2; CDR3 protein: CASSPPDIYNYGYTF; CDR3 DNA: TGTGCCAGCAGCCCCCCGGACATCTACAACTATGGCTACACCTTC
clone size: few; V gene: TRBV9; D gene: TRBD1; J gene: TRBJ1-4; CDR3 protein: CASSKGTEPSLNEKLFF; CDR3 DNA: TGTGCCAGCAGCAAAGGGACAGAACCATCCTTGAATGAAAAACTGTTTTTT
clone size: many; V gene: TRBV6-1; D gene: .; J gene: TRBJ2-7; CDR3 protein: CASSLEPLVWYEQYF; CDR3 DNA: TGTGCCAGCAGTTTGGAACCCCTGGTATGGTACGAGCAGTACTTC
clone size: many; V gene: TRBV29-1; D gene: TRBD1; J gene: TRBJ1-1; CDR3 protein: CSGGTGTGGTEAFF; CDR3 DNA: TGCAGCGGTGGGACCGGGACAGGCGGCACTGAAGCTTTCTTT
clone size: .; V gene: TRBV27; D gene: TRBD1; J gene: TRBJ2-6; CDR3 protein: CASSPTDRGSGANVLTF; CDR3 DNA: TGTGCCAGCAGTCCAACGGACAGGGGCTCTGGGGCCAACGTCCTGACTTTC
clone size: .; V gene: TRBV2; D gene: .; J gene: TRBJ1-3; CDR3 protein: CASIGPYGNTIYF; CDR3 DNA: TGTGCCAGCATCGGGCCCTATGGAAACACCATATATTTT
clone size: many; V gene: TRBV3-1; D gene: .; J gene: TRBJ1-1; CDR3 protein: CASSQGGPDTEAFF; CDR3 DNA: TGTGCCAGCAGCCAAGGCGGTCCGGACACTGAAGCTTTCTTT
clone size: many; V gene: TRBV7-9; D gene: .; J gene: TRBJ1-4; CDR3 protein: CASSRTATNEKLFF; CDR3 DNA: TGTGCCAGCAGCCGCACAGCAACTAATGAAAAACTGTTTTTT
clone size: many; V gene: TRBV12-5; D gene: .; J gene: TRBJ1-1; CDR3 protein: CASGLVRAGIGNTEAFF; CDR3 DNA: TGTGCTAGTGGTTTGGTACGCGCGGGAATAGGGAACACTGAAGCTTTCTTT
clone size: few; V gene: TRBV5-6; D gene: TRBD1; J gene: TRBJ1-5; CDR3 protein: CASSLRWTGIQPQHF; CDR3 DNA: TGTGCCAGCAGCTTGCGGTGGACAGGGATTCAGCCCCAGCATTTT